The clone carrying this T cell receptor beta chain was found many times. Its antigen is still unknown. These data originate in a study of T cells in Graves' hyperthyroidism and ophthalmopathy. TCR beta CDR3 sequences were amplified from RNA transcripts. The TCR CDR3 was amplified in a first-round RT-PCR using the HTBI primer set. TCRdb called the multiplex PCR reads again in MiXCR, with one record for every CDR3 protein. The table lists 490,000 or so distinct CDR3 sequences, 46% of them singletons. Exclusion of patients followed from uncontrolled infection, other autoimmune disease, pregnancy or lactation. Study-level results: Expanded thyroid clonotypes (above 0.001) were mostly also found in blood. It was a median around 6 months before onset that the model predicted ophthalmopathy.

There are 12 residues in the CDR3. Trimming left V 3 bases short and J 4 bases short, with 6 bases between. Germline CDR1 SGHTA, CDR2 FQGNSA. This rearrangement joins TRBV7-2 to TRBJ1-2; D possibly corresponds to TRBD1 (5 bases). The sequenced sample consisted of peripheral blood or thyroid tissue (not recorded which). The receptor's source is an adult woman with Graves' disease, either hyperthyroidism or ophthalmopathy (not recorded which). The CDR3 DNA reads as TGTGCCAGCAGCTTGCAGGGCTATGGCTACACCTTC. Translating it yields CASSLQGYGYTF. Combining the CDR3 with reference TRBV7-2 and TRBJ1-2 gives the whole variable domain GAGVSQSPSNKVTEKGKDVELRCDPISGHTALYWYRQSLGQGLEFLIYFQGNSAPDKSGLPSDRFSAERTGGSVSTLTIQRTQQEDSAVYLCASSLQGYGYTFGSGTRLTVV.